Presented here are 21 T cell receptor beta chains from one specimen sequenced in a study of blood T cells in healthy people across ages. A sample-barcoded 5' primer and a J-beta primer mix were used in a second PCR of about 7 to 12 cycles. TCRdb redid the calling of the 5' RACE reads with MiXCR, one entry per CDR3 protein. This sample has 600,000 or so distinct CDR3 sequences, with around half found just once. The sample comprised blood. The receptors were gathered from a man aged 80 or over in good health.

The V and J genes are TRBV18 and TRBJ1-2, with 9 bases that match TRBD1. The J segment lost 3 bases and the V segment lost 3 bases, leaving 5 bases of the junction unmatched. Germline V lookup: CDR1 KGHSH, CDR2 LQKENI. The CDR3 sequence is 15 residues long. The CDR3 sequence: CASSPGTGNYYGYTF. CDR3 DNA sequence: TGTGCCAGCTCACCGGGGACAGGGAACTACTATGGCTACACCTTC.

The J gene is TRBJ2-5, the V gene TRBV29-1; 14 nucleotides match TRBD2. Looked up from germline, CDR1 is SQVTM and CDR2 is ANQGSEA. The V and J ends lost 3 bases and 5 bases, in that order; junction bases with no gene match: 20. This CDR3 has 20 amino acids. The CDR3 protein is CSVEIPGPGTSGSVGETQYF. In DNA form, the CDR3 reads TGCAGCGTTGAGATACCGGGCCCCGGGACTAGCGGGAGCGTGGGGGAGACCCAGTACTTC. Full variable domain (rest looked up from reference TRBV29-1 and TRBJ2-5): SAVISQKPSRDICQRGTSLTIQCQVDSQVTMMFWYRQQPGQSLTLIATANQGSEATYESGFVIDKFPISRPNLTFSTLTVSNMSPEDSSIYLCSVEIPGPGTSGSVGETQYFGPGTRLLVL.

This clonotype was counted between two and nine times. The chain employs TRBV10-3 and TRBJ2-3; D might be TRBD2 (6 bases). Germline CDR1 is ENHRY and CDR2 is SYGVKD. Trimming removed 6 bases at V and 0 bases at J, with 7 bases between. The CDR3 totals 13 residues. In DNA, the CDR3 is TGTGCCATCAGGGAGGGTAGCACAGATACGCAGTATTTT. Translated: CAIREGSTDTQYF.

V gene TRBV20-1 combines with J gene TRBJ1-1; D possibly corresponds to TRBD1 (5 bases). CDR3 length: 13 amino acids. CDR1 and CDR2 from the germline V gene are DFQATT and SNEGSKA (reference sequence). Deletions cut 3 bases from V and 3 bases from J, with 11 bases between. The CDR3 DNA reads TGCAGTGCTAGCAGGATAGGGGACACTGAAGCTTTCTTT. Residues: CSASRIGDTEAFF.

This clonotype has more than one count but fewer than ten. This sequence joins TRBV7-9 and TRBJ2-3; 8 bases line up with TRBD2. The CDR3 sequence is 16 residues long. V was clipped by 5 bases and J by 6 bases; unmatched bases: 13. Germline CDR1 is SEHNR and CDR2 is FQNEAQ (reference sequence). CDR3 bases: TGTGCCAGCAGCCTTTCGCCTCGGGGGGGCCCGGATACGCAGTATTTT. Translating gives CASSLSPRGGPDTQYF.

J is TRBJ2-7 and V is TRBV11-1, with a possible D match to TRBD2 (5 bases). Germline V gives CDR1 SGHAT, CDR2 FQDESV (reference sequence). The CDR3 runs to 14 residues. Trimming took off 3 bases at V and 3 bases at J, with 12 bases between the two ends. The CDR3 reads CASSFFPGYYEQYF. For the CDR3, the DNA is TGTGCCAGCAGCTTTTTCCCGGGGTACTACGAGCAGTACTTC.

The chain combines TRBV20-1 with TRBJ1-2; 9 nucleotides align to TRBD1. Trimming cost V 2 bases and J 8 bases; bases outside gene matches: 3. The CDR3 totals 12 residues. Germline loops: CDR1 DFQATT, CDR2 SNEGSKA (reference sequence). This CDR3 reads CSARRQGGGYTF. In nucleotides, the CDR3 is TGCAGTGCTAGACGACAGGGGGGAGGCTACACCTTC.

This clonotype has only a few counts. The chain is built from TRBV5-1 and TRBJ2-5, with 9 bases identical to TRBD2. Germline CDR1 reads SGHRS; CDR2 reads YFSETQ. There are 16 residues in the CDR3. V shed 5 bases and J 1 base; nucleotides not matched to a gene: 9. The CDR3 here is CASSLGLAGIQETQYF. The CDR3 DNA follows: TGCGCCAGCAGTCTCGGGCTAGCGGGGATCCAAGAGACCCAGTACTTC.

With respect to this clonotype: A read error may be the cause here, since a much bigger clone is one base away. The chain uses TRBV6-1 and TRBJ1-5, with D perhaps TRBD1 (5 bases). V was trimmed by 5 bases and J by 2 bases, leaving 19 bases between them. Germline loops: CDR1 MNHNS, CDR2 SASEGT. This CDR3 spans 17 amino acids. Here the CDR3 DNA reads TGTGCCAGCAGTCCTCTTGGGGCGGGGGGGGGCAATCAGCCCCAGCATTTT. Its translation: CASSPLGAGGGNQPQHF.

In DNA, the CDR3 is TGTGCCTGGAGGCGGACAGGGTTGCTGCCCGGGGAGCTGTTTTTT. Encoded protein: CAWRRTGLLPGELFF. J is TRBJ2-2 and V is TRBV30; TRBD1 aligns across 8 bases. CDR1 and CDR2 from the germline V gene are GTSNPN and SVGIG (reference sequence). The CDR3 loop spans 15 amino acids. V shed 3 bases and J 6 bases; nucleotides not matched to a gene: 9.

The genes are TRBV20-1 and TRBJ2-3; 9 nucleotides agree with TRBD1. CDR1 DFQATT and CDR2 SNEGSKA come from the germline V gene (reference sequence). V dropped 7 bases and J dropped 9; count of bases not matched to a gene: 17. CDR3 length: 15 residues. The CDR3 DNA reads TGCAGTGTCCTAAACCCACAGGGGGCAGCTACGACGCAGTATTTT. This encodes CSVLNPQGAATTQYF.

As regards this clonotype: A single base separates this from a much larger clone, so it may be a read error. The rearrangement uses TRBV6-6 and TRBJ2-7; unclear D gene. Germline CDR1 is MNHNY and CDR2 is SVGAGI (reference sequence). CDR3 length equals 13 residues. The CDR3: CTSSYTLIYEQYF. The CDR3 DNA sequence: TGTACCAGCAGTTACACACTGATCTACGAGCAGTACTTC.

In this sample, this clonotype turned up once. This chain uses TRBV25-1 with TRBJ2-1; 10 bases agree with TRBD1. In germline, CDR1 is MGHDK, CDR2 SYGVNS. The CDR3 spans 16 residues. Germline trimming cut 1 base from V and 3 bases from J; bases unmatched to any gene: 3. Here the CDR3 DNA reads TGTGCCAGCAGTGAATCGGGGACAGGGGACTACAATGAGCAGTTCTTC. It specifies CASSESGTGDYNEQFF.

This sequence joins TRBV12-3 or TRBV12-4 and TRBJ2-1; the match to TRBD2 covers 9 bases. The J call is uncertain, as TRBJ2-7 better fits the DNA end. The CDR3 loop spans 15 amino acids. The CDR3 spells CASSFWLAGDYEQYF. DNA of the CDR3: TGTGCCAGCAGTTTTTGGTTAGCGGGAGATTACGAGCAGTACTTC.

This clonotype was observed a few times. A read error may produce the germline difference seen at one junction end. V and J are TRBV7-2 and TRBJ2-1, with unresolved D. The CDR3 sequence is 12 residues long. Germline CDR1 is SGHTA and CDR2 is FQGNSA. This chain's CDR3 is CASSSPYDEQFF. CDR3 bases: TGTGCCAGCAGCTCCCCCTACGATGAGCAGTTCTTC.

CDR3 sequence reads: CSARWEGRPYTQYF. The CDR3 DNA is TGCAGTGCTAGATGGGAAGGTAGACCTTATACGCAGTATTTT. The chain is built from TRBV20-1 and TRBJ2-3; D is unclear. With 2 bases removed from V and 7 bases from J, the gap between germline ends came to 16 bases. CDR3 length equals 14 residues. Germline V gene data show CDR1 as DFQATT and CDR2 as SNEGSKA (reference sequence).

The chain recombines TRBV20-1 with TRBJ2-3; 11 nucleotides agree with TRBD2. CDR1 DFQATT and CDR2 SNEGSKA come from the germline V gene (reference sequence). With V trimmed by 2 bases and J by 6 bases, 4 bases remained unmatched. This CDR3 has 14 amino acids. CDR3 loop: CSARLAGGRDTQYF. In DNA, the CDR3 is TGCAGTGCTAGACTAGCGGGAGGCCGGGATACGCAGTATTTT.

This clonotype turned up a few times. The chain employs TRBV20-1 and TRBJ2-1, with 8 bases fitting TRBD1. Unmatched junction bases numbered 6, after V lost 6 bases and J lost 8 bases. The CDR3 runs to 12 residues. Per germline, CDR1 DFQATT and CDR2 SNEGSKA (reference sequence). Here the CDR3 reads CSASRGHDEQFF. CDR3 DNA sequence: TGCAGTGCCTCCAGGGGGCACGATGAGCAGTTCTTC.

The chain employs TRBV4-1 and TRBJ1-1; D is ambiguous. Germline V gene data show CDR1 as MGHRA and CDR2 as YSYEKL. Trimming removed 4 bases at V and 5 bases at J, with 11 bases between. The CDR3 consists of 13 residues. The CDR3 coding sequence is TGCGCCAGCAGCCCGGAGGGCCGAACTGAAGCTTTCTTT. Encoded protein: CASSPEGRTEAFF.

The chain employs TRBV6-5 and TRBJ1-2; tentative D call: TRBD1 (5 bases). The CDR3 length is 13 residues. V was cut by 7 bases and J by 6 bases, with 15 bases left in between. CDR1 MNHEY and CDR2 SVGAGI come from the germline V gene. CDR3 residues: CASTNGGGDGYTF. The DNA of the CDR3 is TGTGCCAGCACCAACGGGGGAGGGGATGGCTACACCTTC.

The chain has TRBV20-1 and TRBJ2-5; TRBD2 matches 8 bases. Germline-derived CDR1 and CDR2 are DFQATT and SNEGSKA (reference sequence). This CDR3 spans 16 amino acids. The J segment lost 4 bases and the V segment lost 0 bases, leaving 10 bases of the junction unmatched. In DNA form, the CDR3 reads TGCAGTGCTAGAGATCCCGGACGAGCGGGGGTAGAGACCCAGTACTTC. Its translation is CSARDPGRAGVETQYF.